Below, 20 T cell receptor beta chains from the same sample are listed, as sequenced in a study of T cell responses to AZD1222 COVID-19 vaccine. Libraries were prepared by immunoSEQ multiplex PCR; TCRdb keeps only in-frame clonotypes and omits some of them. Of roughly 120,000 clones in the sample, around 81% were seen once. The sample in question was peripheral blood, obtained on day 0 of AZD1222 vaccination. The origin of the receptors is an adult in good health.

This clone was seen only a few times. The chain carries TRBV29-1 and TRBJ2-1; 10 bases agree with TRBD1. The J segment lost 6 bases and the V segment lost 4 bases, leaving 6 bases of the junction unmatched. The CDR3 is made up of 14 amino acids. Germline V gene lookup returns CDR1 SQVTM and CDR2 ANQGSEA. CDR3 amino acids: CSVVGQGIGNEQFF. In DNA, the CDR3 is TGCAGCGTTGTGGGACAGGGGATCGGCAATGAGCAGTTCTTC.

The chain employs TRBV6-5 and TRBJ2-3; TRBD2 matches 9 bases. This CDR3 comprises 14 residues. The germline V gene encodes CDR1 MNHEY and CDR2 SVGAGI. Trimming took 6 bases from V and 4 from J; bases not matched to a gene: 5. The CDR3 region is CASRGLASADTQYF. DNA of the CDR3: TGTGCCAGCAGGGGACTAGCCTCCGCAGATACGCAGTATTTT.

In its sample, this clone was seen a few times. The J gene is TRBJ2-7, the V gene TRBV6-2 or TRBV6-3; 7 nucleotides match TRBD1. The V gene end was trimmed by 5 bases and the J gene end by 3 bases; junction bases not matched to a gene: 10. The CDR3 is 15 residues long. Germline CDR1 MNHEY, CDR2 SVGEGT. This chain's CDR3 is CASSQRQGGIYEQYF. CDR3 bases: TGTGCCAGCAGTCAAAGACAGGGTGGGATCTACGAGCAGTACTTC.

This clone occurred once. The chain links TRBV15 to TRBJ1-1, with 8 bases aligning to TRBD1. J lost 3 bases, V lost 3 bases, and 3 bases had no gene match. The CDR3 covers 14 residues. Per germline, CDR1 LNHNV and CDR2 YYDKDF (reference sequence). The CDR3 spells CATSSRGRDTEAFF. The CDR3 DNA reads as TGTGCCACCAGCAGCAGGGGGCGCGACACTGAAGCTTTCTTT.

The chain joins TRBV5-6 to TRBJ1-2; TRBD1 might be the D (6 bases). This CDR3 is built from 15 residues. Germline V CDR1 and CDR2: SGHDT, YYEEEE. Trimming removed 4 bases from V and 3 bases from J, with 16 bases in between. CDR3 sequence: CASSPTGHHDYGYTF. CDR3 sequence (DNA): TGTGCCAGCAGCCCCACGGGACACCATGACTATGGCTACACCTTC.

This clone was observed at least ten times. The gene calls are TRBV11-3 and TRBJ1-1; possible D gene TRBD1, 5 bases. V was pared by 5 bases and J by 1 base, with 11 bases between. The CDR3 spans 14 residues. Germline values: CDR1 SGHNT, CDR2 YENEEA. CDR3 region: CASSPRDQNTEAFF. The DNA of the CDR3 is TGTGCCAGCAGCCCGAGGGACCAGAACACTGAAGCTTTCTTT.

The rearrangement uses TRBV5-4 and TRBJ2-1; 10 bases align to TRBD2. V lost 2 bases, J lost 7 bases, and 9 bases stayed unmatched. CDR1 SGHNT and CDR2 YYREEE come from the germline V gene (reference sequence). The CDR3 spans 16 residues. CDR3 nucleotide sequence: TGTGCCAGCAGCTTTGGCCTTAGCGGGAGGTTGAATGAGCAGTTCTTC. This encodes CASSFGLSGRLNEQFF.

The chain couples TRBV6-2 or TRBV6-3 to TRBJ1-5; D not certain. Germline CDR1 is MNHEY and CDR2 is SVGEGT. Deletions cut 2 bases from V and 4 bases from J, with 9 bases between. The CDR3 is made up of 14 amino acids. Here the CDR3 reads CASSYPSVNQPQHF. The DNA of the CDR3 is TGTGCCAGCAGTTACCCCTCAGTAAATCAGCCCCAGCATTTT.

The rearrangement uses TRBV18 and TRBJ2-7; the match to TRBD1 covers 7 bases. J was trimmed by 6 bases and V by 2 bases; bases with no gene match: 7. Looked up from germline, CDR1 is KGHSH and CDR2 is LQKENI. There are 14 residues in the CDR3. CDR3 sequence (DNA): TGTGCCAGCTCACCAAGCCAGGGGGATGTCGAGCAGTACTTC. Translating it yields CASSPSQGDVEQYF.

This sequence joins TRBV7-2 and TRBJ2-2; 12 bases map to TRBD2. The CDR3 contains 16 residues. V lost 4 bases and J lost 7; bases outside the gene matches: 7. CDR1 is SGHTA, CDR2 FQGNSA, per germline. The CDR3 region has the DNA TGTGCCAGCAGCTCCAAACTAGCGGGGGGTGGCGGGGAGCTGTTTTTT. Translated: CASSSKLAGGGGELFF.

V gene TRBV30 combines with J gene TRBJ1-2, with 11 nucleotides matching TRBD1. The CDR3 totals 14 residues. CDR1 is GTSNPN and CDR2 is SVGIG in the germline V gene (reference sequence). With V trimmed by 4 bases and J by 8 bases, 9 bases remained unmatched. CDR3 amino acids: CAWKGTGGIAGYTF. CDR3 DNA: TGTGCCTGGAAAGGGACAGGGGGTATCGCAGGCTACACCTTC. The entire variable domain, with the rest obtained from reference TRBV30 and TRBJ1-2, is as follows: SQTIHQWPATLVQPVGSPLSLECTVEGTSNPNLYWYRQAAGRGLQLLFYSVGIGQISSEVPQNLSASRPQDRQFILSSKKLLLSDSGFYLCAWKGTGGIAGYTFGSGTRLTVV.

V usage is TRBV9 and J usage is TRBJ2-1; 9 bases align to TRBD1. Germline CDR1 is SGDLS and CDR2 is YYNGEE. The CDR3 length is 17 residues. The V and J ends lost 0 bases and 4 bases, in that order; junction bases with no gene match: 8. CDR3 sequence reads: CASSVGVGTGPYNEQFF. The CDR3 DNA sequence: TGTGCCAGCAGCGTAGGGGTCGGGACAGGGCCGTACAATGAGCAGTTCTTC.

The chain combines TRBV7-3 with TRBJ2-5; 7 nucleotides align to TRBD2. CDR1 and CDR2 (germline): SGHTA, FQGTGA. Trimming removed 6 bases from V and 4 bases from J; junction bases left unmatched: 8. The CDR3 sequence is 14 residues long. The CDR3 nucleotides are TGTGCCAGCAGTTCAACTGGCGGGGGAGAGACCCAGTACTTC. Protein sequence: CASSSTGGGETQYF.

The chain links TRBV7-6 to TRBJ1-1; 8 bases line up with TRBD1. Per germline, CDR1 SGHVS and CDR2 FNYEAQ. Trimming at V came to 5 bases and at J to 1 base, leaving 3 bases not matched to a gene. This CDR3 has 14 amino acids. The CDR3 DNA reads TGTGCCAGCAGCGCCGGGACAGGGAACACTGAAGCTTTCTTT. It codes for CASSAGTGNTEAFF.

This clone has just a few counts. The chain carries TRBV7-9 and TRBJ2-5; D is unclear. The CDR3 sequence is 14 residues long. Germline lookup yields CDR1 SEHNR and CDR2 FQNEAQ (reference sequence). V lost 7 bases and J 5 bases, leaving 17 bases between the germline ends. CDR3 bases: TGTGCCAGCACCCGCACGGGCTTCGTGGAGACCCAGTACTTC. Translated: CASTRTGFVETQYF.

This clone has just one count. The chain combines TRBV3-1 (or the pseudogene TRBV3-2) with TRBJ2-3, with 8 positions matching TRBD2. The ends lost 3 bases at V and 0 bases at J; junction bases unmatched: 2. CDR1 is LGHDT and CDR2 is YNNKEL in the germline V gene (reference sequence). The CDR3 is made up of 15 amino acids. CDR3 DNA: TGTGCCAGCAGCCAGGGGACTAGGAGCACAGATACGCAGTATTTT. Protein sequence: CASSQGTRSTDTQYF.

The rearrangement joins TRBV9 to TRBJ2-7; 11 bases agree with TRBD1. Trimming removed 4 bases from V and 1 base from J; junction bases left unmatched: 4. The CDR3 spans 15 residues. Germline loops: CDR1 SGDLS, CDR2 YYNGEE. The CDR3 bases are TGTGCCAGCAGCAATGGACAGGGGGCATCCTACGAGCAGTACTTC. Protein sequence: CASSNGQGASYEQYF.

CDR3 DNA sequence: TGCGCCAGCAGCCGGGTCGAGACAGGGTTTAATGAAAAACTGTTTTTT. It codes for CASSRVETGFNEKLFF. This chain connects TRBV4-3 to TRBJ1-4, with 7 bases matching TRBD1. CDR1 LGHNA and CDR2 YSLEER come from the germline V gene. The CDR3 consists of 16 residues. V gave up 4 bases and J gave up 4 bases; unmatched junction bases: 9.

This clone qualifies as medium-sized. The CDR3 sequence is CASSLAGGRTQTEAFF. The DNA for the CDR3 is TGTGCCAGCAGCTTGGCCGGGGGACGAACTCAGACTGAAGCTTTCTTT. The chain joins TRBV5-5 to TRBJ1-1, with D perhaps matching TRBD1 (5 bases). V lost 0 bases, J lost 5 bases, and 17 bases lay in between. In germline, CDR1 is SGHKS, CDR2 YYEKEE (reference sequence). This CDR3 comprises 16 residues.

This clone was counted only a few times. This chain links TRBV5-1 with TRBJ2-3; 9 bases line up with TRBD1. CDR1 SGHRS and CDR2 YFSETQ come from the germline V gene. This CDR3 has 15 amino acids. The V gene end was trimmed by 5 bases and the J gene end by 5 bases; junction bases not matched to a gene: 9. This CDR3 reads CASRLQGAQKDTQYF. CDR3 nucleotides: TGCGCCAGCAGGTTACAGGGGGCGCAAAAAGATACGCAGTATTTT.